This T cell receptor (beta chain) was recovered during a study of CXCR3-negative and CXCR3-positive naive CD8 T cells. Broader study findings: More hydrophobic TRB CDR3s occurred in CXCR3-positive than in CXCR3-negative naive cells.

Comment on this clonotype: The antigen remains unidentified.

TRB cDNA was prepared as libraries by UMI-labeled 5' RACE. TCRdb re-called the 5' RACE reads; one entry per CDR3 protein, DNA not given. The sample totals some 140,000 distinct CDR3 sequences. The CDR3 has 11 residues. Per the germline V gene, CDR1 is ENHRY and CDR2 is SYGVKD. The source is a human donor in good health. Some clones in this sample may be carry-over from other donors' samples. Sequenced material: naive CXCR3+ CD8+ T cells from blood. As for subset: CD45RO-CCR7+CD27+CD95- naive CD8+ T cells expressing CXCR3 (TNR3+). The chain has TRBV10-3 and TRBJ2-5; TCRdb returns TRBD1, unconfirmable since there is no DNA. The CDR3 region is CAIRGGETQYF.